A single sample is the source of the 4 T cell receptor beta chains below, sequenced in a study of T cell repertoires in cytomegalovirus infection. TCRdb recomputed calls from the reads with MiXCR, one row per CDR3 protein. The sample lists approximately 500,000 distinct CDR3 sequences, about 15% seen once, with roughly a quarter in the top ten. What was sequenced was CD8+ T cells from PBMCs. Receptors were obtained from a human donor in good health (CMV status not recorded). Some clones in this sample may be carry-over from other donors' samples.

This clonotype has at least ten counts. This chain links TRBV2 with TRBJ1-2, with 8 bases aligning to TRBD1. There are 11 residues in the CDR3. The germline V gene has CDR1 SNHLY and CDR2 FYNNEI. V dropped 11 bases and J dropped 8; count of bases not matched to a gene: 7. CDR3 residues: CAGQTGAGYTF. The CDR3 coding sequence is TGTGCCGGCCAGACAGGGGCAGGCTACACCTTC. Variable domain in full (rest from reference TRBV2 and TRBJ1-2): EPEVTQTPSHQVTQMGQEVILRCVPISNHLYFYWYRQILGQKVEFLVSFYNNEISEKSEIFDDQFSVERPDGSNFTLKIRSTKLEDSAMYFCAGQTGAGYTFGSGTRLTVV.

This clonotype was seen ten or more times. The chain has TRBV4-1 and TRBJ2-7, with D perhaps matching TRBD2 (6 bases). The CDR3 is 17 amino acids. V lost 0 bases to trimming and J lost 2 bases, with 17 bases between them. In germline, CDR1 is MGHRA, CDR2 YSYEKL. For the CDR3, the DNA is TGCGCCAGCAGCCAAGAAGAGGGCAGGCGGGATCCCTACGAGCAGTACTTC. Amino acid sequence: CASSQEEGRRDPYEQYF.

In this sample, this clonotype turned up many times. This chain uses TRBV7-2 with TRBJ2-3; TRBD2 is a possible D gene (6 bases). Germline V lookup: CDR1 SGHTA, CDR2 FQGNSA. CDR3 length equals 15 residues. Trimming left V 1 base short and J 2 bases short, with 10 bases between. CDR3: CASSLGGGTTDTQYF. The CDR3 DNA reads TGTGCCAGCAGCTTAGGGGGAGGTACCACAGATACGCAGTATTTT.

This clonotype was observed a handful of times. The chain carries TRBV12-3 or TRBV12-4 and TRBJ1-2; possible D gene TRBD1, 5 bases. V was clipped by 4 bases and J by 3 bases, with 6 bases between them. The CDR3 length is 12 residues. CDR3 nucleotide sequence: TGTGCCAGCAGTTGGGGGGACTATGGCTACACCTTC. Protein: CASSWGDYGYTF.